The rows below give T cell receptor beta chains drawn from one sample of a study of T-cell memory formation after mild COVID-19. TCRdb redid the calling of the 5' RACE reads with MiXCR, one entry per CDR3 protein. The profile shows 350,000 to 500,000 distinct CDR3 sequences, 20% of them singletons. The sequencing input was PBMCs or a T cell subset sorted from them (not recorded which). The receptors shown here come from an adult woman who had mild COVID-19 (a few samples of this study predate the infection). Cell type and time point are not known. Both conserved end residues are part of each CDR3.

cdr3_aa: CSVGSAYEQYF
j_call: TRBJ2-7
v_call: TRBV29-1

cdr3_aa: CASSLADGDRGNNHYNEQFF
j_call: TRBJ2-1
v_call: TRBV5-1

cdr3_aa: CASSLQEVTEAFF
j_call: TRBJ1-1
v_call: TRBV12-3/TRBV12-4

cdr3_aa: CASSEGNTGELFF
j_call: TRBJ2-2
v_call: TRBV5-1

cdr3_aa: CASSLAGGPQPQHF
j_call: TRBJ1-5
v_call: TRBV12-3/TRBV12-4

cdr3_aa: CASSNPGQGAAEAFF
j_call: TRBJ1-1
v_call: TRBV6-5

cdr3_aa: CASSPGGGNGETQYF
j_call: TRBJ2-5
v_call: TRBV18

cdr3_aa: CAIRRLGSYNEQFF
j_call: TRBJ2-1
v_call: TRBV10-3

cdr3_aa: CASSQVSSGGNKEAKNIQYF
j_call: TRBJ2-4
v_call: TRBV4-1

cdr3_aa: CSAPGGDEQFF
j_call: TRBJ2-1
v_call: TRBV20-1

cdr3_aa: CASSLFSGFEQFF
j_call: TRBJ2-1
v_call: TRBV7-2

cdr3_aa: CASRETGRDYTEAFF
j_call: TRBJ1-1
v_call: TRBV6-1

cdr3_aa: CASSGRRPGTGELFF
j_call: TRBJ2-2
v_call: TRBV7-9

cdr3_aa: CASGEPGLEGDTQYF
j_call: TRBJ2-3
v_call: TRBV9

cdr3_aa: CASSLNRVETQYF
j_call: TRBJ2-5
v_call: TRBV12-3/TRBV12-4

cdr3_aa: CASSAQGSGANVLTF
j_call: TRBJ2-6
v_call: TRBV9

cdr3_aa: CASSLDPRTSGRRDTQYF
j_call: TRBJ2-3
v_call: TRBV7-3

cdr3_aa: CASSPGSGGLQETQYF
j_call: TRBJ2-5
v_call: TRBV12-3/TRBV12-4

cdr3_aa: CASSLVRGAKNIQYF
j_call: TRBJ2-4
v_call: TRBV7-2

cdr3_aa: CASSSDRGNEQFF
j_call: TRBJ2-1
v_call: TRBV7-7

cdr3_aa: CASSQVGSSTILTDTQYF
j_call: TRBJ2-3
v_call: TRBV4-1

cdr3_aa: CASRSYGGSSYNEQFF
j_call: TRBJ2-1
v_call: TRBV4-1

cdr3_aa: CASSKGGSNTGELFF
j_call: TRBJ2-2
v_call: TRBV6-6

cdr3_aa: CASRGGQGPVDTQYF
j_call: TRBJ2-3
v_call: TRBV6-2/TRBV6-3

cdr3_aa: CASSWGQVNSYEQYF
j_call: TRBJ2-7
v_call: TRBV7-2

cdr3_aa: CSANRDGVSRNYGYTF
j_call: TRBJ1-2
v_call: TRBV20-1

cdr3_aa: CASRSGGSGAGTQYF
j_call: TRBJ2-3
v_call: TRBV2

cdr3_aa: CAISESLAGEQFF
j_call: TRBJ2-1
v_call: TRBV10-3

cdr3_aa: CASSPPGLNTEAFF
j_call: TRBJ1-1
v_call: TRBV13